This T cell receptor (beta chain) was profiled in a study of neurological immune-mediated disorders. Across the study: The 35 or so multiple sclerosis patients comprised about 30 relapsing-remitting and 3 secondary progressive cases.

This clonotype was found many times. Its antigen is still unknown. Trimming removed 1 base from V and 6 bases from J, with 15 bases in between. Germline values: CDR1 LGHNA, CDR2 YSLEER. This CDR3 has 16 amino acids. TCRdb called the 5' RACE reads again in MiXCR, with one record for every CDR3 protein. The sample yields tens of thousands of distinct CDR3 sequences, under 4.5% seen once. General study findings and limits: No clinical or MRI feature was associated with the multiple sclerosis repertoire cluster.

The chain recombines TRBV4-3 with TRBJ2-2, with D tentatively TRBD2 (6 bases). The receptor comes from a woman in her fifties or sixties with multiple sclerosis. Specimen: PBMCs. The CDR3 bases are TGCGCCAGCAGCCAAGGGACTACAGTAGAGGCCGGGGAGCTGTTTTTT. Amino acids: CASSQGTTVEAGELFF.